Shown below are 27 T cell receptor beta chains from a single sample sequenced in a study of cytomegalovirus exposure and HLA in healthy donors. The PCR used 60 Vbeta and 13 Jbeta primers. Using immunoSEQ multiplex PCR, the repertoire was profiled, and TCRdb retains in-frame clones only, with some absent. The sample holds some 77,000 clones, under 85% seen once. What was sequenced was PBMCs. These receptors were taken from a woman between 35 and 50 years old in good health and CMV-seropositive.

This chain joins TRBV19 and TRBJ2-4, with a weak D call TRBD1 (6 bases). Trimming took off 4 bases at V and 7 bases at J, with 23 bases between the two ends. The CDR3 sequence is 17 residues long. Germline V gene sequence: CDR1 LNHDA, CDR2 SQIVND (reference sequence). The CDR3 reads CASSKSQGLGVGNIQYF. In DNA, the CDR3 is TGTGCCAGTAGTAAGAGCCAGGGGCTCGGTGTCGGCAACATTCAGTACTTC.

As DNA, the CDR3 is TGTGCCAGCAGCCAAGTGGTAGGGGGCTCGGATAATTCACCCCTCCACTTT. Its protein product is CASSQVVGGSDNSPLHF. The V gene is TRBV4-2, the J gene TRBJ1-6; TRBD1 matches 7 bases. Losses at the gene ends were 1 base for V and 5 bases for J; bases not matched to a gene: 8. This CDR3 comprises 17 residues. CDR1 is LGHNA and CDR2 is YNFKEQ in the germline V gene.

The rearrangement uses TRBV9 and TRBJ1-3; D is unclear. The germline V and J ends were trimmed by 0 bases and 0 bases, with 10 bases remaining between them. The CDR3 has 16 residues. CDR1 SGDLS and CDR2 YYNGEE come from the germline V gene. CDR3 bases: TGTGCCAGCAGCGTAGGGTTTGCGATCTCTGGAAACACCATATATTTT. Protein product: CASSVGFAISGNTIYF.

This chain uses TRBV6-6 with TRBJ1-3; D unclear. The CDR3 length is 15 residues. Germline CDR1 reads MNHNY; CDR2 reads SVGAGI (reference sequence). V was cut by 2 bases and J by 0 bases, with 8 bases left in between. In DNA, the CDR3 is TGTGCCAGCAGTTACGAGGGAATCTCTGGAAACACCATATATTTT. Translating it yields CASSYEGISGNTIYF.

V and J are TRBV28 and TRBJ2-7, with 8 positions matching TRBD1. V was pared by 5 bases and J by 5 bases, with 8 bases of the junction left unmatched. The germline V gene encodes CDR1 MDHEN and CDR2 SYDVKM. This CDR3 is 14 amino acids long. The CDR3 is CASSPWTGSDEQYF. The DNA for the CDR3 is TGTGCCAGCAGTCCCTGGACAGGGTCAGACGAGCAGTACTTC. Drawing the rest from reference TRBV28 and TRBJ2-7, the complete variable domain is DVKVTQSSRYLVKRTGEKVFLECVQDMDHENMFWYRQDPGLGLRLIYFSYDVKMKEKGDIPEGYSVSREKKERFSLILESASTNQTSMYLCASSPWTGSDEQYFGPGTRLTVT.

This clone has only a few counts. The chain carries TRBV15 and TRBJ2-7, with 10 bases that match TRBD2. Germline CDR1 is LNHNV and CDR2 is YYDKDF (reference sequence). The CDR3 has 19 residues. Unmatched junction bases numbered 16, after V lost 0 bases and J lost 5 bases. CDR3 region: CATSREVPGTSALGHEQYF. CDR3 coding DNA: TGTGCCACCAGCAGAGAGGTCCCCGGGACTAGCGCCCTTGGGCACGAGCAGTACTTC.

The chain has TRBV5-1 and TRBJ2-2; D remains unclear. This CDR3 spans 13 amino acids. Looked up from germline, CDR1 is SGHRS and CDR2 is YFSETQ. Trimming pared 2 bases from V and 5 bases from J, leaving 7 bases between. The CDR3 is CASSFIFTGELFF. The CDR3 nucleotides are TGCGCCAGCAGCTTTATATTTACCGGGGAGCTGTTTTTT. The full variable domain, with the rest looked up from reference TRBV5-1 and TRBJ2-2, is KAGVTQTPRYLIKTRGQQVTLSCSPISGHRSVSWYQQTPGQGLQFLFEYFSETQRNKGNFPGRFSGRQFSNSRSEMNVSTLELGDSALYLCASSFIFTGELFFGEGSRLTVL.

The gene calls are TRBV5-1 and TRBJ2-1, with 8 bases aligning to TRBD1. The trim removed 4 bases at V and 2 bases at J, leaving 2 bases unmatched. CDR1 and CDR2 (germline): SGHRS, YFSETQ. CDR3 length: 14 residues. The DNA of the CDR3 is TGCGCCAGCAGCCCGGGACAGGCCTACAATGAGCAGTTCTTC. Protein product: CASSPGQAYNEQFF.

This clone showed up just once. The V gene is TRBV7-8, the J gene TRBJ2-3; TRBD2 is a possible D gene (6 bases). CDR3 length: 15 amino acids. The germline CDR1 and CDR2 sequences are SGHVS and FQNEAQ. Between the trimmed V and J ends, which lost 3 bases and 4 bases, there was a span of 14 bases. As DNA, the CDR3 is TGTGCCAGCAGCTTGGGCCGGAGCGGGCCAGATACGCAGTATTTT. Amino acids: CASSLGRSGPDTQYF.

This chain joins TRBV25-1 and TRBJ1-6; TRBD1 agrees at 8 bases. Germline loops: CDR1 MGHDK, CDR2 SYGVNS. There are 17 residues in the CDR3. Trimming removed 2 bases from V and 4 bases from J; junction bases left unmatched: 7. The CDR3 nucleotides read TGTGCCAGCAGTGAAGGGACAGGCCGCCGATATAATTCACCCCTCCACTTT. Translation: CASSEGTGRRYNSPLHF.

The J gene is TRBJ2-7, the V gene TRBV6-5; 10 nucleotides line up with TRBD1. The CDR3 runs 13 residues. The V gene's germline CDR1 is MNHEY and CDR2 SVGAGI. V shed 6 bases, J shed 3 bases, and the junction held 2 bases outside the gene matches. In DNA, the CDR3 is TGTGCCAGCAGGGGACAGGGGCGCTACGAGCAGTACTTC. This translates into CASRGQGRYEQYF.

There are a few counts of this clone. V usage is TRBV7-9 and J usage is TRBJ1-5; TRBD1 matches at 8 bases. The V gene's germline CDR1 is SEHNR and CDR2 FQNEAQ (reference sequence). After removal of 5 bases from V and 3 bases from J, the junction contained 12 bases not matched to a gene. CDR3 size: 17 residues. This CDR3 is CASSPGTGSFVNQPQHF. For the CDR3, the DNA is TGTGCCAGCAGCCCCGGGACAGGCTCCTTCGTCAATCAGCCCCAGCATTTT.

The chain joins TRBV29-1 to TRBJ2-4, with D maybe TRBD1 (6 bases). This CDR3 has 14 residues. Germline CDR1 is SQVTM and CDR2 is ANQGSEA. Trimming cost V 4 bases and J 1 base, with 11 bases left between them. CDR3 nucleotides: TGCAGCGTTGGAGTCAGGGGTGCCAAAAACATTCAGTACTTC. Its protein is CSVGVRGAKNIQYF.

The CDR3 region is CASSDRDLYRNTEAFF. CDR3 bases: TGTGCCAGCAGTGACCGGGACTTATATAGGAACACTGAAGCTTTCTTT. The chain couples TRBV2 to TRBJ1-1; D is possibly TRBD1 (5 bases). The germline V gene has CDR1 SNHLY and CDR2 FYNNEI. Trimming left V 3 bases short and J 1 base short, with 15 bases between. The CDR3 totals 16 residues.

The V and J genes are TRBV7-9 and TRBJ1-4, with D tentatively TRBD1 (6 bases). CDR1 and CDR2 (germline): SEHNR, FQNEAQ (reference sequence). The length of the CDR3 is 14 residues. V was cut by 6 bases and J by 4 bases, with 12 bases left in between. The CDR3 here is CASSQGGYNEKLFF. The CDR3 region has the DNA TGTGCCAGCAGTCAAGGGGGTTATAATGAAAAACTGTTTTTT. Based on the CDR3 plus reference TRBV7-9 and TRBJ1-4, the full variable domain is DTGVSQNPRHKITKRGQNVTFRCDPISEHNRLYWYRQTLGQGPEFLTYFQNEAQLEKSRLLSDRFSAERPKGSFSTLEIQRTEQGDSAMYLCASSQGGYNEKLFFGSGTQLSVL.

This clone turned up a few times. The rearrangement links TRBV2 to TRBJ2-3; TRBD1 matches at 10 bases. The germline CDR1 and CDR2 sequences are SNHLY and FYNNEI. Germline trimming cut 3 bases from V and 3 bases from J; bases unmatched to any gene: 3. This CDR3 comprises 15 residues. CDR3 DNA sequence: TGTGCCAGCAGTGAGGGACAGGGGAAGACAGATACGCAGTATTTT. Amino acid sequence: CASSEGQGKTDTQYF.

CDR3 sequence reads: CASSYDPSGIYNEQFF. Here the CDR3 DNA reads TGTGCCAGCAGTTACGATCCTAGCGGGATATACAATGAGCAGTTCTTC. The chain joins TRBV6-5 to TRBJ2-1; 9 nucleotides agree with TRBD2. This CDR3 is 16 amino acids long. Germline CDR1 and CDR2: MNHEY and SVGAGI. The V gene end was trimmed by 2 bases and the J gene end by 4 bases; junction bases not matched to a gene: 6.

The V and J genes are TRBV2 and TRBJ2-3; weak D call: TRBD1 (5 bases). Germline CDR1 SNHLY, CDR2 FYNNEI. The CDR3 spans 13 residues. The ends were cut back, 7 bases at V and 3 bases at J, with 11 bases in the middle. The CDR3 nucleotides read TGTGCCAGCACCAGGGTTGTGACAGATACGCAGTATTTT. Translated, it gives CASTRVVTDTQYF.

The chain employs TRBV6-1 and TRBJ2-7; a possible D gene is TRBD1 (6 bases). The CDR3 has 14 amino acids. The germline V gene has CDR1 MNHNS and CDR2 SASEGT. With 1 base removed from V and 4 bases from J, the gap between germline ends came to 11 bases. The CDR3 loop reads CASSEDRTAYEQYF. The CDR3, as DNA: TGTGCCAGCAGTGAAGATCGGACAGCATACGAGCAGTACTTC.

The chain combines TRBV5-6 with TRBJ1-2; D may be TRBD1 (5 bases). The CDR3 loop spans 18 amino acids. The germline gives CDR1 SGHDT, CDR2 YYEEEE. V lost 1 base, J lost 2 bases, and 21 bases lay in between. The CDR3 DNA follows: TGTGCCAGCAGCTTGTTCCAGGGTGTGAGTGTGGGGAACTATGGCTACACCTTC. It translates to CASSLFQGVSVGNYGYTF.

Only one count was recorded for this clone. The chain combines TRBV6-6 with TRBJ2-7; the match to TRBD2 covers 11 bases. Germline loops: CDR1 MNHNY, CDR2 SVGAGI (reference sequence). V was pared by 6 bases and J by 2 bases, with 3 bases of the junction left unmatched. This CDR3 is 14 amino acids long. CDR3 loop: CASRRLAGTYEQYF. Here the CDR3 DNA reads TGTGCCAGCAGAAGACTAGCGGGAACCTACGAGCAGTACTTC.

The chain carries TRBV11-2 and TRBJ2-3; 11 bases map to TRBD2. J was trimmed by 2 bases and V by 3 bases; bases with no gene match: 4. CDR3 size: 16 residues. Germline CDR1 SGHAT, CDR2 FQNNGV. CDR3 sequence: CASSLASGGYTDTQYF. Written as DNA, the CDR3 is TGTGCCAGCAGCTTGGCTAGCGGGGGGTACACAGATACGCAGTATTTT.

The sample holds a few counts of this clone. The CDR3 DNA follows: TGTGCCAGCAGCCAACCCGGCAATGAGCAGTTCTTC. Amino acids: CASSQPGNEQFF. The chain is built from TRBV7-2 and TRBJ2-1; no definite D call. CDR3 length: 12 amino acids. The V gene lost 5 bases and the J gene lost 6 bases, with 8 bases spanning the gap. Germline CDR1 is SGHTA and CDR2 is FQGNSA.

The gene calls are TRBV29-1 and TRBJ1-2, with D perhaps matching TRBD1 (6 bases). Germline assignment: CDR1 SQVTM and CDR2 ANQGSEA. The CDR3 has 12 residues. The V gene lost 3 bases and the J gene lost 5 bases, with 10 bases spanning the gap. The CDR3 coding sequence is TGCAGCGTTGAGGGGGCGAAATATGGCTACACCTTC. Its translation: CSVEGAKYGYTF.

The CDR3 bases are TGTGCCAGTATTTGGGCGGAGGACACTGAAGCTTTCTTT. It specifies CASIWAEDTEAFF. This chain connects TRBV6-6 to TRBJ1-1; D remains unclear. CDR3 length: 13 amino acids. V was pared by 9 bases and J by 3 bases, with 14 bases between. Germline V lookup: CDR1 MNHNY, CDR2 SVGAGI (reference sequence).

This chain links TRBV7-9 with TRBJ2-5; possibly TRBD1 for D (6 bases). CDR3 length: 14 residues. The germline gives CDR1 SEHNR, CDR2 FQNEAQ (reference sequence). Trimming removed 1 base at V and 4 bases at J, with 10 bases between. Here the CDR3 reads CASSLGAGVETQYF. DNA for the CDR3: TGTGCCAGCAGCTTAGGGGCAGGGGTAGAGACCCAGTACTTC.

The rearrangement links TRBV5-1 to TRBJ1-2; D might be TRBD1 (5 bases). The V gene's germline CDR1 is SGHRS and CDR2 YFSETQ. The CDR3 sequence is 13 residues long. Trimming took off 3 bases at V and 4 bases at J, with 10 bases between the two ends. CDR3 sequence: CASSYDSSYGYTF. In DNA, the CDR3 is TGCGCCAGCAGCTATGACAGTAGCTATGGCTACACCTTC.